Following are 18 T cell receptor beta chains from one sample sequenced in a study of cytomegalovirus exposure and HLA in healthy donors. The PCR used 60 Vbeta and 13 Jbeta primers. Repertoires were generated with immunoSEQ multiplex PCR, while TCRdb's copy carries only in-frame clones and drops some. Of roughly 170,000 clones in the sample, 80% to 85% were seen once. Material for sequencing was PBMCs. The receptor set was obtained from a man over 45 in good health and CMV-seronegative.

The chain combines TRBV18 with TRBJ2-2, with a tentative D call TRBD2 (5 bases). Trimming cost V 2 bases and J 6 bases, with 10 bases left between them. The CDR3 length is 14 residues. Germline V gene lookup returns CDR1 KGHSH and CDR2 LQKENI. The DNA for the CDR3 is TGTGCCAGCTCACCAGGTGGGAGCGCCGGGGAGCTGTTTTTT. It specifies CASSPGGSAGELFF.

This clone came up once. The rearrangement uses TRBV19 and TRBJ1-5; 10 bases line up with TRBD1. This CDR3 is 15 amino acids long. The germline CDR1 and CDR2 sequences are LNHDA and SQIVND (reference sequence). V was pared by 6 bases and J by 4 bases, with 6 bases of the junction left unmatched. The CDR3 is CASRTWGQGNQPQHF. CDR3 nucleotides: TGTGCCAGTAGGACCTGGGGACAGGGGAATCAGCCCCAGCATTTT. The full variable domain, in which reference TRBV19 and TRBJ1-5 provide the parts outside the CDR3, is DGGITQSPKYLFRKEGQNVTLSCEQNLNHDAMYWYRQDPGQGLRLIYYSQIVNDFQKGDIAEGYSVSREKKESFPLTVTSAQKNPTAFYLCASRTWGQGNQPQHFGDGTRLSIL.

The chain recombines TRBV5-1 with TRBJ2-2, with 11 bases that match TRBD2. The germline CDR1 and CDR2 sequences are SGHRS and YFSETQ. J gave up 2 bases and V 4 bases, and 7 bases lay outside the gene matches. The CDR3 totals 17 residues. CDR3 amino acids: CASSPPGLADNTGELFF. CDR3 DNA sequence: TGCGCCAGCAGCCCGCCGGGACTAGCGGATAACACCGGGGAGCTGTTTTTT.

V gene TRBV15 combines with J gene TRBJ1-1, with 11 bases matching TRBD1. CDR3 size: 13 residues. Germline CDR1 reads LNHNV; CDR2 reads YYDKDF (reference sequence). The V segment lost 8 bases and the J segment 6 bases; nucleotides outside the gene matches: 5. The CDR3 here is CATELGQGAEAFF. The CDR3 nucleotides are TGTGCCACCGAGCTGGGACAGGGGGCTGAAGCTTTCTTT.

This chain links TRBV5-6 with TRBJ1-2; D gene uncertain. Deletions cut 3 bases from V and 1 base from J, with 7 bases between. This CDR3 contains 13 residues. The germline V gene has CDR1 SGHDT and CDR2 YYEEEE. In nucleotides, the CDR3 is TGTGCCAGCAGCTCCACTCTTAACTATGGCTACACCTTC. This codes for CASSSTLNYGYTF. The full variable domain, in which reference TRBV5-6 and TRBJ1-2 provide the parts outside the CDR3, is DAGVTQSPTHLIKTRGQQVTLRCSPKSGHDTVSWYQQALGQGPQFIFQYYEEEERQRGNFPDRFSGHQFPNYSSELNVNALLLGDSALYLCASSSTLNYGYTFGSGTRLTVV.

The chain combines TRBV25-1 with TRBJ1-2; tentatively, D is TRBD1 (5 bases). Germline V lookup: CDR1 MGHDK, CDR2 SYGVNS. CDR3 length: 12 residues. Between the trimmed V and J ends, which lost 6 bases and 2 bases, there was a span of 7 bases. The CDR3 is CASSAGNYGYTF. CDR3 in DNA: TGTGCCAGCAGCGCAGGGAACTATGGCTACACCTTC.

V is TRBV5-1 and J is TRBJ1-2, with TRBD1 matching 10 bases. In germline, CDR1 is SGHRS, CDR2 YFSETQ. This CDR3 spans 13 amino acids. J was trimmed by 2 bases and V by 9 bases; bases with no gene match: 4. CDR3 coding DNA: TGCGCCACCGGGACAGGGGACAACTATGGCTACACCTTC. Translation gives CATGTGDNYGYTF.

V and J are TRBV6-5 and TRBJ2-7, with a tentative D call TRBD2 (5 bases). The CDR3 contains 14 residues. Germline CDR1 reads MNHEY; CDR2 reads SVGAGI. Trimming cost V 2 bases and J 8 bases, with 16 bases left between them. CDR3 sequence: CASSYARGAGQQYF. CDR3 in DNA: TGTGCCAGCAGTTACGCCCGGGGAGCTGGGCAGCAGTACTTC.

The chain links TRBV25-1 to TRBJ1-2; D is uncertain. This CDR3 is 14 amino acids long. Germline CDR1 and CDR2: MGHDK and SYGVNS. V lost 1 base and J 4 bases, leaving 10 bases between the germline ends. For the CDR3, the DNA is TGTGCCAGCAGTGAATTTGGCAGTGTCTATGGCTACACCTTC. As protein: CASSEFGSVYGYTF.

The V and J genes are TRBV18 and TRBJ2-1, with TRBD2 identical over 7 bases. This CDR3 has 15 amino acids. The V gene's germline CDR1 is KGHSH and CDR2 LQKENI. The V and J ends lost 4 bases and 3 bases, in that order; junction bases with no gene match: 6. The DNA of the CDR3 is TGTGCCAGCTCACGAGTTCCGGGGGGCTACAATGAGCAGTTCTTC. Translating gives CASSRVPGGYNEQFF.

The rearrangement uses TRBV6-1 and TRBJ2-7, with D possibly being TRBD2 (7 bases). The germline CDR1 and CDR2 sequences are MNHNS and SASEGT. Between the trimmed V and J ends, which lost 2 bases and 2 bases, there was a span of 10 bases. CDR3 length: 14 amino acids. The DNA for the CDR3 is TGTGCCAGCAGTGAATGGGGGGGGCCCTACGAGCAGTACTTC. Translated: CASSEWGGPYEQYF.

This clone came up once. At one end, the junction sequence differs from germline, possibly due to a read error. The genes are TRBV7-9 and TRBJ1-4; unclear D gene. CDR1 and CDR2 from the germline V gene are SEHNR and FQNEAQ (reference sequence). The CDR3 covers 15 residues. The CDR3 bases are TGTTCCAGCAGCTTCATCGCGGGGATTAATGAAAAACTGTTTTTT. It specifies CSSSFIAGINEKLFF.

Comments on this clone: The identical CDR3 is also encoded by other nucleotide sequences in the sample. The CDR3 is CASSLTGFYEQYF. The CDR3 nucleotides are TGTGCCAGCAGCCTGACAGGTTTCTACGAGCAGTACTTC. The gene calls are TRBV7-9 and TRBJ2-7; D is possibly TRBD1 (6 bases). The CDR3 has 13 amino acids. Germline V gene lookup returns CDR1 SEHNR and CDR2 FQNEAQ (reference sequence). V gave up 5 bases and J gave up 3 bases, with 11 bases separating them.

V and J are TRBV6-4 and TRBJ2-2; D is possibly TRBD2 (6 bases). This CDR3 has 13 amino acids. The V and J ends lost 6 bases and 6 bases respectively, with 11 bases between them. Germline assignment: CDR1 MRHNA and CDR2 SNTAGT. The CDR3 protein is CASSRLVSGELFF. CDR3 bases: TGTGCCAGCAGCCGACTAGTATCCGGGGAGCTGTTTTTT.

V is TRBV2 and J is TRBJ1-2, with D unresolved. Germline CDR1 SNHLY, CDR2 FYNNEI. CDR3 length equals 11 residues. V was shortened by 5 bases and J by 6 bases, with 7 bases between the two germline ends. The CDR3 DNA follows: TGTGCCAGCAGTACGTCAGATGGCTACACCTTC. Protein: CASSTSDGYTF.

The genes are TRBV7-8 and TRBJ1-6; D call uncertain. With 0 bases removed from V and 6 bases from J, the gap between germline ends came to 9 bases. This CDR3 has 15 residues. Germline V gene data show CDR1 as SGHVS and CDR2 as FQNEAQ. The CDR3: CASSLAQGSNSPLHF. CDR3 nucleotides: TGTGCCAGCAGCTTAGCGCAAGGGAGTAATTCACCCCTCCACTTT.

This chain uses TRBV5-4 with TRBJ2-1; TRBD2 is a possible D gene (5 bases). This CDR3 has 16 amino acids. Per the germline V gene, CDR1 is SGHNT and CDR2 is YYREEE (reference sequence). Trimming pared 3 bases from V and 9 bases from J, leaving 22 bases between. CDR3 in DNA: TGTGCCAGCAGCTCCAGAACGCGCGTTAGCGAACGTGAGCAGTTCTTC. This translates into CASSSRTRVSEREQFF. The full variable domain, its missing parts supplied by reference TRBV5-4 and TRBJ2-1, is ETGVTQSPTHLIKTRGQQVTLRCSSQSGHNTVSWYQQALGQGPQFIFQYYREEENGRGNFPPRFSGLQFPNYSSELNVNALELDDSALYLCASSSRTRVSEREQFFGPGTRLTVL.

The chain carries TRBV19 and TRBJ1-3; D is unclear. The CDR3 loop spans 14 amino acids. Germline CDR1 and CDR2: LNHDA and SQIVND (reference sequence). The germline V and J ends were trimmed by 7 bases and 0 bases, with 10 bases remaining between them. CDR3 sequence: CASTVKYSGNTIYF. The CDR3 DNA reads as TGTGCCAGTACCGTAAAATACTCTGGAAACACCATATATTTT.